A single sample is the source of the 32 T cell receptor beta chains below, sequenced in a study of identical twins. MiXCR, applied by TCRdb to the 5' RACE reads, yields one record per CDR3 protein. This table has hundreds of thousands of distinct CDR3 sequences, 8.5% to 9% appearing once. The data were also submitted as part of a second study, on yellow fever vaccine responses in identical twins.

Sequenced sample: PBMCs. The receptors here all came from a woman aged 18 to 35 in good health.

The J gene is TRBJ2-2, the V gene TRBV6-5; D gene uncertain. This CDR3 has 13 amino acids. The V end was cut by 3 bases, the J end by 8 bases, with 10 bases between. Germline V gene data show CDR1 as MNHEY and CDR2 as SVGAGI. CDR3 nucleotide sequence: TGTGCCAGCAGTTATGGGGTACATGGGGAGCTGTTTTTT. Translating it yields CASSYGVHGELFF.

This clonotype came up a few times. The chain couples TRBV7-6 to TRBJ2-7; TRBD1 matches at 12 bases. V shed 7 bases and J 5 bases; nucleotides not matched to a gene: 9. Germline assignment: CDR1 SGHVS and CDR2 FNYEAQ. The CDR3 is 15 residues long. The CDR3 reads CASTLGTGGRDEQYF. The CDR3 DNA follows: TGTGCCAGCACCCTTGGGACAGGGGGCAGGGACGAGCAGTACTTC.

V is TRBV5-1 and J is TRBJ2-2; D is perhaps TRBD1 (7 bases). Looked up from germline, CDR1 is SGHRS and CDR2 is YFSETQ. The CDR3 runs 14 residues. Trimming cost V 5 bases and J 7 bases, with 15 bases left between them. CDR3 coding DNA: TGCGCCAGCAGGGCAGGAGGGGGCCTCGGGGAGCTGTTTTTT. It encodes CASRAGGGLGELFF.

The chain combines TRBV5-1 with TRBJ2-1, with 9 bases aligning to TRBD2. The J segment lost 9 bases and the V segment lost 1 base, leaving 8 bases of the junction unmatched. This CDR3 is built from 15 residues. CDR1 is SGHRS and CDR2 is YFSETQ in the germline V gene. Written as DNA, the CDR3 is TGCGCCAGCAGCTTGTTTGGCGGGGGGGCCCCTGAGCAGTTCTTC. This sequence encodes CASSLFGGGAPEQFF. The full variable domain, with the rest looked up from reference TRBV5-1 and TRBJ2-1, is KAGVTQTPRYLIKTRGQQVTLSCSPISGHRSVSWYQQTPGQGLQFLFEYFSETQRNKGNFPGRFSGRQFSNSRSEMNVSTLELGDSALYLCASSLFGGGAPEQFFGPGTRLTVL.

This clonotype has at least ten counts. As DNA, the CDR3 is TGCGCCAGCAGTGAGTCGCCGGTAGCTCCAGATACGCAGTATTTT. As protein: CASSESPVAPDTQYF. The chain carries TRBV10-1 and TRBJ2-3, with unresolved D. V lost 0 bases and J 4 bases, leaving 11 bases between the germline ends. This CDR3 spans 15 amino acids. In germline, CDR1 is WNHNN, CDR2 SYGVQD (reference sequence).

This clonotype has ten or more counts. The chain joins TRBV7-8 to TRBJ2-1, with D perhaps TRBD2 (6 bases). The CDR3 runs to 15 residues. CDR1 and CDR2 from the germline V gene are SGHVS and FQNEAQ. V lost 5 bases and J 2 bases, leaving 13 bases between the germline ends. Here the CDR3 DNA reads TGTGCCAGCAGCAAGCGGAGGGTCACCTACAATGAGCAGTTCTTC. This sequence encodes CASSKRRVTYNEQFF. Variable domain in full (rest from reference TRBV7-8 and TRBJ2-1): GAGVSQSPRYKVAKRGQDVALRCDPISGHVSLFWYQQALGQGPEFLTYFQNEAQLDKSGLPSDRFFAERPEGSVSTLKIQRTQQEDSAVYLCASSKRRVTYNEQFFGPGTRLTVL.

The chain links TRBV20-1 to TRBJ2-1, with D perhaps matching TRBD1 (6 bases). Germline-derived CDR1 and CDR2 are DFQATT and SNEGSKA (reference sequence). The CDR3 covers 16 residues. V lost 0 bases and J 3 bases, leaving 15 bases between the germline ends. CDR3 loop: CSARDRTGPNYNEQFF. CDR3 coding DNA: TGCAGTGCTAGAGATCGAACAGGGCCCAACTACAATGAGCAGTTCTTC.

The chain couples TRBV19 to TRBJ2-1, with a tentative D call TRBD1 (5 bases). The CDR3 runs 11 residues. With 7 bases removed from V and 9 bases from J, the gap between germline ends came to 10 bases. Germline V gives CDR1 LNHDA, CDR2 SQIVND (reference sequence). The DNA of the CDR3 is TGTGCCAGTACCATGGGGCCTGAGCAGTTCTTC. It specifies CASTMGPEQFF.

The sample holds a few counts of this clonotype. The rearrangement joins TRBV7-6 to TRBJ2-2; 8 bases fit TRBD1. CDR3 size: 16 residues. Trimming at V came to 5 bases and at J to 0 bases, leaving 5 bases not matched to a gene. Germline lookup yields CDR1 SGHVS and CDR2 FNYEAQ. CDR3 bases: TGTGCCAGCAGCAAAGACAGGGGTTCGAACACCGGGGAGCTGTTTTTT. Translation: CASSKDRGSNTGELFF.

The chain combines TRBV7-9 with TRBJ2-1, with D possibly matching TRBD2 (5 bases). V lost 1 base and J 6 bases, leaving 13 bases between the germline ends. The germline V gene encodes CDR1 SEHNR and CDR2 FQNEAQ (reference sequence). The CDR3 is 15 amino acids. The CDR3, as DNA: TGTGCCAGCAGCTTAGGAACCGGACTTTTCAATGAGCAGTTCTTC. It yields the protein CASSLGTGLFNEQFF.

This clonotype was observed many times. This rearrangement joins TRBV20-1 to TRBJ2-1; D not resolved. Germline values: CDR1 DFQATT, CDR2 SNEGSKA (reference sequence). The CDR3 spans 12 residues. Trimming pared 4 bases from V and 8 bases from J, leaving 12 bases between. The CDR3 DNA reads as TGCAGTGCTAATCCTAACCGGGATGAGCAGTTCTTC. Amino acids: CSANPNRDEQFF.

This clonotype came up many times. This sequence joins TRBV6-1 and TRBJ2-2; a weak D match, TRBD1 (6 bases). The CDR3 sequence is 16 residues long. Germline V CDR1 and CDR2: MNHNS, SASEGT. Between the trimmed V and J ends, which lost 6 bases and 6 bases, there was a span of 20 bases. The CDR3 DNA sequence: TGTGCCAGCAGCCTAGGACAGCTTGGGTTATCCGGGGAGCTGTTTTTT. Translated: CASSLGQLGLSGELFF.

This clonotype appeared many times. The chain recombines TRBV11-2 with TRBJ2-2; D ambiguous. The CDR3 has 16 amino acids. V lost 5 bases to trimming and J lost 0 bases, with 13 bases between them. Germline values: CDR1 SGHAT, CDR2 FQNNGV. CDR3: CASSPRDMANTGELFF. The DNA of the CDR3 is TGTGCCAGCAGCCCAAGGGATATGGCGAACACCGGGGAGCTGTTTTTT. Full variable domain (outside the CDR3, taken from reference TRBV11-2 and TRBJ2-2): EAGVAQSPRYKIIEKRQSVAFWCNPISGHATLYWYQQILGQGPKLLIQFQNNGVVDDSQLPKDRFSAERLKGVDSTLKIQPAKLEDSAVYLCASSPRDMANTGELFFGEGSRLTVL.

The rearrangement links TRBV28 to TRBJ2-5; no firm D call. The CDR3 is made up of 14 amino acids. The V and J ends lost 4 bases and 6 bases respectively, with 15 bases between them. Germline lookup yields CDR1 MDHEN and CDR2 SYDVKM. For the CDR3, the DNA is TGTGCCAGCAGTTCCGTGGGATATCAGCAGACCCAGTACTTC. Residues: CASSSVGYQQTQYF.

This sequence joins TRBV6-7 and TRBJ2-6; 7 bases align to TRBD1. TRBV6-7 qualifies as an ORF whose function is uncertain. The CDR3 sequence is 17 residues long. J lost 3 bases, V lost 11 bases, and 16 bases had no gene match. CDR3 sequence (DNA): TGTGCCGGACCAGCTGCTGAGACAGGGCATGGGGCCAACGTCCTGACTTTC. Amino acid sequence: CAGPAAETGHGANVLTF.

There are a few counts of this clonotype. J is TRBJ2-4 and V is TRBV28, with D possibly being TRBD1 (6 bases). The V end lost 3 bases, the J end lost 4 bases, and 13 bases lay between the germline ends. CDR3 size: 15 residues. Germline CDR1 reads MDHEN; CDR2 reads SYDVKM. The CDR3 region has the DNA TGTGCCAGCAGTTTCCCCGGACAGATAAAAAACATTCAGTACTTC. Protein: CASSFPGQIKNIQYF.

This clonotype was detected a few times. The chain has TRBV20-1 and TRBJ2-3; possibly TRBD1 for D (5 bases). V was trimmed by 2 bases and J by 0 bases, leaving 9 bases between them. CDR1 and CDR2 (germline): DFQATT, SNEGSKA (reference sequence). The CDR3 length is 14 residues. The CDR3 is CSARQGFSTDTQYF. The CDR3, as DNA: TGCAGTGCTAGACAGGGCTTTAGCACAGATACGCAGTATTTT.

This clonotype came up a few times. CDR3 bases: TGTGCCACCTCACTGCCTAGCGGGAGAGTTGAGACCCAGTACTTC. Its protein product is CATSLPSGRVETQYF. The gene calls are TRBV2 and TRBJ2-5, with 10 bases aligning to TRBD2. With 10 bases clipped from V and 5 bases from J, the junction kept 13 bases outside the gene matches. CDR1 and CDR2 from the germline V gene are SNHLY and FYNNEI. The CDR3 consists of 15 residues.

This clonotype occurred a few times. The chain joins TRBV4-3 to TRBJ2-3; 7 bases are shared with TRBD2. Germline CDR1 is LGHNA and CDR2 is YSLEER. The CDR3 has 14 residues. After removal of 2 bases from V and 7 bases from J, the junction contained 6 bases not matched to a gene. DNA for the CDR3: TGCGCCAGCAGCCAAACCAGACTAGCACATACGCAGTATTTT. The encoded protein is CASSQTRLAHTQYF.

This clonotype appeared a few times. This chain uses TRBV20-1 with TRBJ2-3; perhaps TRBD1 as D (7 bases). This CDR3 spans 13 amino acids. Germline-derived CDR1 and CDR2 are DFQATT and SNEGSKA (reference sequence). Trimming shortened V by 5 bases and J by 3 bases, and 12 bases separated the two germline ends. CDR3 bases: TGCAGTGCTTGCAGGGGGGCGACAGATACGCAGTATTTT. Translating gives CSACRGATDTQYF.

This clonotype was observed a few times. V gene TRBV5-6 combines with J gene TRBJ2-5, with a possible D match to TRBD2 (6 bases). Germline CDR1 reads SGHDT; CDR2 reads YYEEEE. The V end was cut by 5 bases, the J end by 4 bases, with 15 bases between. The CDR3 length is 14 residues. CDR3 DNA: TGTGCCAGCAGTTGGAGGGAAGGGAGAGAGACCCAGTACTTC. Amino acid sequence: CASSWREGRETQYF.

The rearrangement uses TRBV12-3 or TRBV12-4 and TRBJ2-7; D might be TRBD2 (5 bases). Trimming left V 4 bases short and J 4 bases short, with 20 bases between. The CDR3 consists of 16 residues. As DNA, the CDR3 is TGTGCCAGCAGTTCTCATCATGGACTGGGTTTGTACGAGCAGTACTTC. Its protein is CASSSHHGLGLYEQYF.

This clonotype was seen only a few times. The rearrangement links TRBV9 to TRBJ2-5; 8 nucleotides line up with TRBD2. Germline V gene sequence: CDR1 SGDLS, CDR2 YYNGEE. The CDR3 covers 16 residues. Trimming took 0 bases from V and 5 from J; bases not matched to a gene: 9. CDR3 in DNA: TGTGCCAGCAGCGTAGGGGCGCGGGGGGTCTGTGAGACCCAGTACTTC. Residues: CASSVGARGVCETQYF. Drawing the rest from reference TRBV9 and TRBJ2-5, the complete variable domain is DSGVTQTPKHLITATGQRVTLRCSPRSGDLSVYWYQQSLDQGLQFLIQYYNGEERAKGNILERFSAQQFPDLHSELNLSSLELGDSALYFCASSVGARGVCETQYFGPGTRLLVL.

The chain employs TRBV19 and TRBJ2-6, with 7 bases fitting TRBD1. Losses at the gene ends were 4 bases for V and 4 bases for J; bases not matched to a gene: 7. CDR3 length: 16 amino acids. Germline CDR1 reads LNHDA; CDR2 reads SQIVND (reference sequence). CDR3 protein: CASSRTGVPGANVLTF. The CDR3 nucleotides read TGTGCCAGTAGTAGAACAGGGGTACCCGGGGCCAACGTCCTGACTTTC. Full variable domain (rest looked up from reference TRBV19 and TRBJ2-6): DGGITQSPKYLFRKEGQNVTLSCEQNLNHDAMYWYRQDPGQGLRLIYYSQIVNDFQKGDIAEGYSVSREKKESFPLTVTSAQKNPTAFYLCASSRTGVPGANVLTFGAGSRLTVL.

The V gene is TRBV2, the J gene TRBJ1-1; perhaps TRBD1 as D (5 bases). The CDR3 extends over 14 amino acids. Germline V gene lookup returns CDR1 SNHLY and CDR2 FYNNEI. V lost 4 bases and J lost 5, with 14 bases in between. The CDR3 loop reads CASSVRAWGTEAFF. The CDR3 nucleotides read TGTGCCAGCAGTGTCAGGGCATGGGGGACTGAAGCTTTCTTT. The whole variable domain, filled in from reference TRBV2 and TRBJ1-1, reads EPEVTQTPSHQVTQMGQEVILRCVPISNHLYFYWYRQILGQKVEFLVSFYNNEISEKSEIFDDQFSVERPDGSNFTLKIRSTKLEDSAMYFCASSVRAWGTEAFFGQGTRLTVV.

The chain is built from TRBV6-1 and TRBJ2-1; a possible D gene is TRBD2 (7 bases). Trimming removed 5 bases from V and 3 bases from J, with 23 bases in between. This CDR3 contains 18 residues. Germline CDR1 MNHNS, CDR2 SASEGT. The CDR3 sequence is CASSKRRDRGGDYNEQFF. The CDR3 DNA reads as TGTGCCAGCAGTAAACGAAGAGATAGGGGGGGAGACTACAATGAGCAGTTCTTC.

The V call is TRBV5-1, the J call TRBJ2-1; no clear D. The V gene lost 0 bases and the J gene lost 2 bases, with 12 bases spanning the gap. Germline V lookup: CDR1 SGHRS, CDR2 YFSETQ. This CDR3 is 16 amino acids long. The CDR3 DNA follows: TGCGCCAGCAGCTTGGTTGGGGATCCGGCCTACAATGAGCAGTTCTTC. Its translation is CASSLVGDPAYNEQFF.

This clonotype occurred many times. The rearrangement links TRBV5-5 to TRBJ2-3; D is ambiguous. V lost 4 bases and J lost 3, with 15 bases in between. CDR1 is SGHKS and CDR2 is YYEKEE in the germline V gene (reference sequence). CDR3 length: 15 amino acids. The CDR3 DNA reads TGTGCCAGCAGCCGTCGAAAGGGCCCAACAGATACGCAGTATTTT. This gives the protein CASSRRKGPTDTQYF.

The chain combines TRBV5-6 with TRBJ1-5, with 7 bases aligning to TRBD1. In germline, CDR1 is SGHDT, CDR2 YYEEEE. V was clipped by 0 bases and J by 5 bases; unmatched bases: 11. The CDR3 sequence is 17 residues long. Here the CDR3 reads CASSLDRGTAADQPQHF. CDR3 DNA: TGTGCCAGCAGCTTGGATCGAGGGACAGCCGCAGATCAGCCCCAGCATTTT.

CDR3 loop: CSGRTGGVETQYF. CDR3 sequence (DNA): TGCAGCGGGAGGACAGGGGGGGTGGAGACCCAGTACTTC. V gene TRBV29-1 combines with J gene TRBJ2-5; 10 bases are a match to TRBD1. The V and J ends lost 7 bases and 5 bases, in that order; junction bases with no gene match: 7. CDR1 SQVTM and CDR2 ANQGSEA come from the germline V gene. The CDR3 consists of 13 residues.

This clonotype was seen only a few times. This chain links TRBV24-1 with TRBJ2-5; possible D gene TRBD2, 7 bases. V lost 4 bases to trimming and J lost 4 bases, with 15 bases between them. Germline CDR1 is KGHDR and CDR2 is SFDVKD. The CDR3 runs 15 residues. This CDR3 is CATSDPKGGGETQYF. CDR3 coding DNA: TGTGCCACCAGTGACCCTAAAGGGGGGGGAGAGACCCAGTACTTC.

This clonotype has a count of ten or more. This rearrangement joins TRBV29-1 to TRBJ2-3; TRBD1 or TRBD2 may be the D gene (5 bases each). CDR1 and CDR2 from the germline V gene are SQVTM and ANQGSEA. The CDR3 runs 14 residues. The V end lost 2 bases, the J end lost 1 base, and 10 bases lay between the germline ends. This chain's CDR3 is CSVERGDGTDTQYF. The CDR3, as DNA: TGCAGCGTTGAACGAGGGGACGGCACAGATACGCAGTATTTT.